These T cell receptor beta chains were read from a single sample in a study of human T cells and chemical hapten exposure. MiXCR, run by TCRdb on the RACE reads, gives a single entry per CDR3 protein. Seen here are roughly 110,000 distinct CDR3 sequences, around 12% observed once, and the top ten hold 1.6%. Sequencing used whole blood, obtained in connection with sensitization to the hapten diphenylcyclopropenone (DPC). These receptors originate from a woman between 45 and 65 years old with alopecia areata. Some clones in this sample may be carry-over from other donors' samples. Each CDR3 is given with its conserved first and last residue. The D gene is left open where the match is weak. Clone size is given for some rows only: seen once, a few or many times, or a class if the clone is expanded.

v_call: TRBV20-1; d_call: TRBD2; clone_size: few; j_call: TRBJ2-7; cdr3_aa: CSGKTSGTYEQYF; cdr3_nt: TGCAGTGGGAAGACTAGCGGAACCTACGAGCAGTACTTC
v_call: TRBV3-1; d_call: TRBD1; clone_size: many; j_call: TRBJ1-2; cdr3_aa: CASSRSHDRGPGYTF; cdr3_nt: TGTGCCAGCAGCCGCTCCCACGACAGGGGGCCTGGCTACACCTTC
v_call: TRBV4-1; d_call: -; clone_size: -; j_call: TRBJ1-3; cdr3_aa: CASSQERFTGRSGNTIYF; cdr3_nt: TGCGCCAGCAGCCAAGAGAGGTTTACAGGACGCTCTGGAAACACCATATATTTT
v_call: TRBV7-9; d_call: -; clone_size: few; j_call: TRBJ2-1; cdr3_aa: CASSFSPESYSYNEQFF; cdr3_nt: TGTGCCAGCAGCTTTTCCCCCGAGTCATACTCCTACAATGAGCAGTTCTTC
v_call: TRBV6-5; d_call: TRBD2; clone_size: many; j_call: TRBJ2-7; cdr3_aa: CASSPYGGAYEQYF; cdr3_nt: TGTGCCAGCAGTCCCTATGGGGGGGCCTACGAGCAGTACTTC
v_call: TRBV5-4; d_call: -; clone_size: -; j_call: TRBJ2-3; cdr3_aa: CASSLDQRRIYTDTQYF; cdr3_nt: TGTGCCAGCAGCTTGGATCAGCGTCGTATCTACACAGATACGCAGTATTTT
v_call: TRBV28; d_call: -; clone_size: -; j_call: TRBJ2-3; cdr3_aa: CASRGGGTPDTQYF; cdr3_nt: TGTGCCAGCAGGGGAGGCGGGACACCGGATACGCAGTATTTT
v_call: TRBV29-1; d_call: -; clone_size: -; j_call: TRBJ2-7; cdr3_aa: CSVGGDSYEQYF; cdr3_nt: TGCAGCGTTGGGGGGGACAGCTACGAGCAGTACTTC
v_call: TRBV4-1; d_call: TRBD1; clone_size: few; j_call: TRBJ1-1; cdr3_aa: CASSPQGSGTEAFF; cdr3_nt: TGCGCCAGCAGCCCACAGGGGTCGGGCACTGAAGCTTTCTTT
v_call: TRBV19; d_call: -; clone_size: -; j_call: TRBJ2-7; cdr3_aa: CASSIDRSYEQYF; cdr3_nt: TGTGCCAGTAGTATCGACAGGAGTTACGAGCAGTACTTC
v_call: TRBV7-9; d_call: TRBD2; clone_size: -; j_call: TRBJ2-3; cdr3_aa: CASSLLAGIRDTQYF; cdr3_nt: TGTGCCAGCAGCTTATTAGCGGGAATTCGGGATACGCAGTATTTT